This entry lists 17 T cell receptor beta chains sequenced from one sample in a study of T cell responses to AZD1222 COVID-19 vaccine. Profiled with immunoSEQ multiplex PCR; TCRdb holds only in-frame clones, not every one. The sample holds approximately 190,000 clones, approximately 91% seen once. Sequencing was performed on peripheral blood, taken on day 0 of AZD1222 vaccination. All receptors derive from an adult in good health.

This chain connects TRBV3-1 (or the pseudogene TRBV3-2) to TRBJ2-6; D may be TRBD1 (5 bases). The CDR3 covers 14 residues. Germline loops: CDR1 LGHDT, CDR2 YNNKEL (reference sequence). V shed 4 bases and J shed 4 bases, with 8 bases lying between them. CDR3 sequence: CASSLRVGANVLTF. The CDR3 coding sequence is TGTGCCAGCAGCCTCAGGGTAGGGGCCAACGTCCTGACTTTC.

This chain uses TRBV18 with TRBJ1-1; D gene uncertain. The CDR3 is 13 amino acids. Trimming left V 1 base short and J 7 bases short, with 10 bases between. Germline V gives CDR1 KGHSH, CDR2 LQKENI. CDR3: CASSPRQRDEAFF. CDR3 in DNA: TGTGCCAGCTCACCACGGCAGCGGGATGAAGCTTTCTTT.

The V and J genes are TRBV2 and TRBJ2-5, with a possible D match to TRBD1 (6 bases). Trimming removed 1 base from V and 1 base from J, with 10 bases in between. In germline, CDR1 is SNHLY, CDR2 FYNNEI. The CDR3 length is 15 residues. As DNA, the CDR3 is TGTGCCAGCAGTGAAGAGGCGACAGGCCAAGAGACCCAGTACTTC. This translates into CASSEEATGQETQYF. Full variable domain (remainder filled in from reference TRBV2 and TRBJ2-5): EPEVTQTPSHQVTQMGQEVILRCVPISNHLYFYWYRQILGQKVEFLVSFYNNEISEKSEIFDDQFSVERPDGSNFTLKIRSTKLEDSAMYFCASSEEATGQETQYFGPGTRLLVL.

The chain carries TRBV7-2 and TRBJ1-1, with a weak D call TRBD1 (5 bases). V shed 6 bases and J shed 4 bases, with 15 bases lying between them. The V gene's germline CDR1 is SGHTA and CDR2 FQGNSA. The CDR3 loop spans 14 amino acids. The CDR3 nucleotides are TGTGCCAGCAGTCAACAGGCCGGAGGCACTGAAGCTTTCTTT. It is translated as CASSQQAGGTEAFF.

This chain joins TRBV29-1 and TRBJ2-7; 7 nucleotides line up with TRBD1. The germline CDR1 and CDR2 sequences are SQVTM and ANQGSEA. With V trimmed by 7 bases and J by 4 bases, 16 bases remained unmatched. This CDR3 has 15 amino acids. CDR3 nucleotide sequence: TGCAGCGCTTCCGGGACGTTGGCAGGGGGATACGAGCAGTACTTC. Translation: CSASGTLAGGYEQYF.

The chain combines TRBV15 with TRBJ2-7; 10 bases are shared with TRBD1. This CDR3 has 16 residues. Germline CDR1 LNHNV, CDR2 YYDKDF (reference sequence). V shed 0 bases and J 6 bases; nucleotides not matched to a gene: 8. The CDR3 reads CATSRDLGTGAFEQYF. The CDR3 nucleotides are TGTGCCACCAGCAGAGACCTTGGGACAGGGGCTTTCGAGCAGTACTTC.

This chain joins TRBV11-2 and TRBJ2-2, with 10 bases matching TRBD2. The CDR3 consists of 17 residues. The ends lost 3 bases at V and 0 bases at J; junction bases unmatched: 4. CDR1 is SGHAT, CDR2 FQNNGV, per germline. CDR3 DNA: TGTGCCAGCAGCTTCCTAGCGGGGGCCTCGAACACCGGGGAGCTGTTTTTT. This translates into CASSFLAGASNTGELFF. Supplemented by reference TRBV11-2 and TRBJ2-2, the full variable domain reads EAGVAQSPRYKIIEKRQSVAFWCNPISGHATLYWYQQILGQGPKLLIQFQNNGVVDDSQLPKDRFSAERLKGVDSTLKIQPAKLEDSAVYLCASSFLAGASNTGELFFGEGSRLTVL.

The V gene is TRBV7-6, the J gene TRBJ2-7, with D unclear. Trimming stripped 5 bases from V and 6 bases from J, with 11 bases between. This CDR3 region has 12 residues. The germline gives CDR1 SGHVS, CDR2 FNYEAQ. The CDR3, as DNA: TGTGCCAGCAGCAATGGTTGGGGCGAGCAGTACTTC. This encodes CASSNGWGEQYF.

The J gene is TRBJ1-5, the V gene TRBV11-2, with D possibly being TRBD1 (5 bases). V was clipped by 5 bases and J by 6 bases, with 14 bases between them. CDR3 size: 14 residues. The germline V gene encodes CDR1 SGHAT and CDR2 FQNNGV. CDR3 coding DNA: TGTGCCAGCAGCAGGGGAGGGACTGGTCAGCCCCAGCATTTT. Translating it yields CASSRGGTGQPQHF.

As concerns this clone: An end of the junction differs from the germline gene, which may be a read error. The V call is TRBV5-4, the J call TRBJ2-1; the D is unclear. There are 13 residues in the CDR3. CDR1 and CDR2 (germline): SGHNT, YYREEE (reference sequence). The DNA of the CDR3 is TGTGCCAGCAACTTGGACGTTTACAATGAGCAGTTCTTC. Translating gives CASNLDVYNEQFF.

The V gene is TRBV9, the J gene TRBJ2-1; D gene ambiguous. V lost 4 bases and J lost 5, with 13 bases in between. Germline V gene lookup returns CDR1 SGDLS and CDR2 YYNGEE. The CDR3 runs to 14 residues. The CDR3 sequence is CASSIRRRDNEQFF. The CDR3 DNA follows: TGTGCCAGCAGCATCCGGCGACGGGACAATGAGCAGTTCTTC.

The rearrangement links TRBV6-5 to TRBJ1-5, with 9 bases matching TRBD1. The germline gives CDR1 MNHEY, CDR2 SVGAGI. The CDR3 totals 15 residues. Trimming cost V 5 bases and J 5 bases; bases outside gene matches: 7. CDR3 nucleotide sequence: TGTGCCAGCAGTCAACGGGGGACAGGGTATCAGCCCCAGCATTTT. This translates into CASSQRGTGYQPQHF.

The rearrangement uses TRBV6-6 and TRBJ2-3; a possible D gene is TRBD2 (7 bases). The CDR3 totals 15 residues. Germline lookup yields CDR1 MNHNY and CDR2 SVGAGI (reference sequence). Trimming pared 6 bases from V and 4 bases from J, leaving 17 bases between. CDR3 amino acids: CASSQRGGRPDTQYF. The DNA of the CDR3 is TGTGCCAGCAGCCAGAGGGGGGGCCGCCCAGATACGCAGTATTTT.

The rearrangement uses TRBV12-1 and TRBJ2-1; the table gives TRBD2 as D, unverified against the DNA. TRBV12-1 is labeled a pseudogene. The CDR3 length is 16 residues. The CDR3 nucleotides read TGTGCCAGCAGCTCCGTGGGGCGGGAGTACTACAATGAGCAGTTCTTC. The encoded protein is CASSSVGREYYNEQFF.

The gene calls are TRBV7-2 and TRBJ2-5; 7 bases are a match to TRBD1. With V trimmed by 5 bases and J by 5 bases, 14 bases remained unmatched. CDR1 and CDR2 from the germline V gene are SGHTA and FQGNSA. The length of the CDR3 is 16 residues. The CDR3 region has the DNA TGTGCCAGCAGCCCCAGAGACAGGGTAGGGGAGGAGACCCAGTACTTC. It translates to CASSPRDRVGEETQYF.

The V gene is TRBV7-9, the J gene TRBJ1-2; D ambiguous. The CDR3 contains 12 residues. The V end was cut by 6 bases, the J end by 3 bases, with 8 bases between. Germline CDR1 reads SEHNR; CDR2 reads FQNEAQ (reference sequence). CDR3 region: CASSLQDYGYTF. The CDR3 nucleotides are TGTGCCAGCAGTCTCCAGGACTATGGCTACACCTTC.

J is TRBJ2-3 and V is TRBV28; 13 nucleotides agree with TRBD2. The CDR3 loop spans 15 amino acids. V lost 11 bases, J lost 5 bases, and 10 bases stayed unmatched. Germline assignment: CDR1 MDHEN and CDR2 SYDVKM. The DNA of the CDR3 is TGTGCCTGGAGCGGGACTAGCGGGATACAAGATACGCAGTATTTT. Translating it yields CAWSGTSGIQDTQYF.